These 27 T cell receptor beta chains came from one sample sequenced in a study of beta chain features in type 1 diabetes. Sequencing targeted expressed TCRB transcripts, as all isolated RNA had been reverse transcribed. Assay: immunoSEQ multiplex PCR; the TCRdb copy retains only in-frame clones and omits some. The sample includes some 150,000 clones, more than 9% of them seen just once. The source material was naive CD4+ T cells from blood. Receptors were obtained from a man aged 18 to 29 in good health.

The chain uses TRBV9 and TRBJ1-5; TRBD1 matches at 7 bases. With V trimmed by 4 bases and J by 1 base, 5 bases remained unmatched. Germline V gene sequence: CDR1 SGDLS, CDR2 YYNGEE. This CDR3 is 15 amino acids long. The CDR3 nucleotides are TGTGCCAGCAGCCCCACAGGGGCGAGCAATCAGCCCCAGCATTTT. Its translation: CASSPTGASNQPQHF. The variable domain in full, completed from reference TRBV9 and TRBJ1-5, reads DSGVTQTPKHLITATGQRVTLRCSPRSGDLSVYWYQQSLDQGLQFLIQYYNGEERAKGNILERFSAQQFPDLHSELNLSSLELGDSALYFCASSPTGASNQPQHFGDGTRLSIL.

CDR3 in DNA: TGTGCCAGCAGCGTAGCGGGGACAGGGTACTCTGGAAACACCATATATTTT. Translated: CASSVAGTGYSGNTIYF. The V gene is TRBV9, the J gene TRBJ1-3; 9 bases are shared with TRBD1. The CDR3 consists of 17 residues. Germline lookup yields CDR1 SGDLS and CDR2 YYNGEE. J lost 0 bases, V lost 0 bases, and 4 bases had no gene match.

Here the CDR3 reads CASRLSQGVVSPLHF. DNA of the CDR3: TGTGCCAGCAGACTTTCACAGGGAGTCGTCTCACCCCTCCACTTT. The chain employs TRBV5-6 and TRBJ1-6, with D possibly being TRBD1 (6 bases). V gave up 5 bases and J gave up 10 bases, with 19 bases separating them. The CDR3 sequence is 15 residues long. Per the germline V gene, CDR1 is SGHDT and CDR2 is YYEEEE.

The rearrangement links TRBV4-3 to TRBJ2-1; TRBD1 matches 10 bases. The junction had 6 bases not matched to a gene; V was cut back by 0 bases and J by 7 bases. Germline CDR1 and CDR2: LGHNA and YSLEER. CDR3 size: 16 residues. This chain's CDR3 is CASSQEGQGRSNEQFF. CDR3 coding DNA: TGCGCCAGCAGCCAAGAGGGACAGGGGCGTTCGAATGAGCAGTTCTTC.

This clone came up many times. The chain combines TRBV7-9 with TRBJ1-6, with D perhaps matching TRBD1 (6 bases). Trimming cost V 5 bases and J 4 bases, with 9 bases left between them. The CDR3 has 14 residues. Germline CDR1 reads SEHNR; CDR2 reads FQNEAQ (reference sequence). This chain's CDR3 is CASSEDSYNSPLHF. DNA for the CDR3: TGTGCCAGCAGCGAGGACAGTTATAATTCACCCCTCCACTTT.

This chain connects TRBV6-5 to TRBJ2-7; 8 nucleotides match TRBD1. V shed 10 bases, J shed 4 bases, and the junction held 6 bases outside the gene matches. The CDR3 runs 12 residues. CDR1 is MNHEY, CDR2 SVGAGI, per germline. CDR3 sequence: CAIRTGPYEQYF. The CDR3 DNA sequence: TGTGCCATCAGGACAGGGCCTTACGAGCAGTACTTC.

The chain recombines TRBV28 with TRBJ1-5, with D maybe TRBD1 (5 bases). V gave up 4 bases and J gave up 6 bases, with 10 bases separating them. CDR1 is MDHEN, CDR2 SYDVKM, per germline. The CDR3 is 13 residues long. The DNA of the CDR3 is TGTGCCAGCAGTTGGGGGGGATCTCAGCCCCAGCATTTT. As protein: CASSWGGSQPQHF.

The table lists this clone with a few counts. The V call is TRBV6-4, the J call TRBJ1-6; TRBD1 aligns across 8 bases. The CDR3 covers 14 residues. Germline V gene data show CDR1 as MRHNA and CDR2 as SNTAGT. Trimming cost V 3 bases and J 8 bases; bases outside gene matches: 3. Written as DNA, the CDR3 is TGTGCCAGCAGTGAAGGACAGGGCTATTCACCCCTCCACTTT. It specifies CASSEGQGYSPLHF.

This chain joins TRBV6-5 and TRBJ2-3; tentative D call: TRBD2 (5 bases). Germline lookup yields CDR1 MNHEY and CDR2 SVGAGI. The ends were cut back, 2 bases at V and 2 bases at J, with 8 bases in the middle. The CDR3 extends over 14 amino acids. DNA of the CDR3: TGTGCCAGCAGTTACGGGGAGTACACAGATACGCAGTATTTT. This encodes CASSYGEYTDTQYF.

This clone was counted ten times or more. Other nucleotide sequences from this sample produce the same CDR3. The V call is TRBV28, the J call TRBJ2-5; 9 bases map to TRBD1. The CDR3 consists of 13 residues. CDR1 MDHEN and CDR2 SYDVKM come from the germline V gene. J was trimmed by 4 bases and V by 4 bases; bases with no gene match: 1. The CDR3 sequence is CASSSGQGETQYF. CDR3 bases: TGTGCCAGCAGTTCGGGACAGGGAGAGACCCAGTACTTC.

This clone was counted ten times or more. The V and J genes are TRBV4-3 and TRBJ2-7; maybe TRBD1 (6 bases). V shed 0 bases and J shed 2 bases, with 11 bases lying between them. The germline gives CDR1 LGHNA, CDR2 YSLEER. The CDR3 runs 15 residues. The CDR3 sequence: CASSQDSPGAYEQYF. DNA for the CDR3: TGCGCCAGCAGCCAAGATAGTCCAGGGGCCTACGAGCAGTACTTC.

This clone came up a few times. The chain uses TRBV4-1 and TRBJ2-5, with 7 bases identical to TRBD1. The CDR3 extends over 15 amino acids. J was trimmed by 5 bases and V by 5 bases; bases with no gene match: 11. Germline V gives CDR1 MGHRA, CDR2 YSYEKL. CDR3 DNA sequence: TGCGCCAGCAGCTGGACAGGTGGGACGACCGAGACCCAGTACTTC. This codes for CASSWTGGTTETQYF.

This clone was counted a few times. J is TRBJ1-1 and V is TRBV5-1, with 7 positions matching TRBD1. J gave up 0 bases and V 3 bases, and 8 bases lay outside the gene matches. This CDR3 has 16 amino acids. The V gene's germline CDR1 is SGHRS and CDR2 YFSETQ. CDR3 DNA: TGCGCCAGCAGCTCTTGGACAGGCACCATGAACACTGAAGCTTTCTTT. Translation: CASSSWTGTMNTEAFF.

V is TRBV7-6 and J is TRBJ1-6; no reliable D call. This CDR3 is 18 amino acids long. Germline V gene lookup returns CDR1 SGHVS and CDR2 FNYEAQ. The germline V and J ends were trimmed by 1 base and 0 bases, with 13 bases remaining between them. In DNA form, the CDR3 reads TGTGCCAGCAGCTTAGAAGGCCGCTCTAGCTCCTATAATTCACCCCTCCACTTT. Translated, it gives CASSLEGRSSSYNSPLHF.

The chain links TRBV2 to TRBJ1-2; the match to TRBD1 covers 7 bases. V shed 9 bases and J 5 bases; nucleotides not matched to a gene: 6. This CDR3 comprises 12 residues. Germline V CDR1 and CDR2: SNHLY, FYNNEI. The chain's CDR3 is CASSRGQYGYTF. In DNA, the CDR3 is TGTGCCAGTAGCCGGGGACAGTATGGCTACACCTTC.

The rearrangement uses TRBV5-1 and TRBJ2-1; TRBD2 aligns across 8 bases. V shed 4 bases, J shed 3 bases, and the junction held 6 bases outside the gene matches. Per germline, CDR1 SGHRS and CDR2 YFSETQ. CDR3 length: 15 amino acids. The CDR3: CASSLGLEVYNEQFF. Written as DNA, the CDR3 is TGCGCCAGCAGCCTGGGACTAGAGGTCTACAATGAGCAGTTCTTC.

The gene calls are TRBV18 and TRBJ2-2, with D perhaps TRBD1 (6 bases). The CDR3 contains 16 residues. V lost 0 bases, J lost 3 bases, and 11 bases lay in between. Germline values: CDR1 KGHSH, CDR2 LQKENI. The CDR3 region is CASSPPQGPYTGELFF. In nucleotides, the CDR3 is TGTGCCAGCTCACCACCGCAGGGGCCATACACCGGGGAGCTGTTTTTT.

In this sample, this clone turned up a few times. The chain recombines TRBV7-9 with TRBJ2-7; D is ambiguous. Trimming pared 5 bases from V and 6 bases from J, leaving 11 bases between. The germline V gene encodes CDR1 SEHNR and CDR2 FQNEAQ (reference sequence). CDR3 length equals 12 residues. CDR3 sequence (DNA): TGTGCCAGCAGCCCCAACGGTGTCGAGCAGTACTTC. This sequence encodes CASSPNGVEQYF.

The genes are TRBV5-1 and TRBJ2-1; 12 bases align to TRBD2. Trimming cost V 0 bases and J 7 bases; bases outside gene matches: 2. Germline V lookup: CDR1 SGHRS, CDR2 YFSETQ. CDR3 length: 15 amino acids. This CDR3 reads CASSLASGGANEQFF. The CDR3 DNA reads TGCGCCAGCAGCTTGGCTAGCGGGGGGGCGAATGAGCAGTTCTTC.

Only a few counts were recorded for this clone. The CDR3 loop reads CASSPTPAGVNSPLHF. In nucleotides, the CDR3 is TGTGCCAGCAGCCCGACCCCGGCAGGGGTAAATTCACCCCTCCACTTT. The chain combines TRBV7-8 with TRBJ1-6; a possible D gene is TRBD1 (6 bases). Germline CDR1 reads SGHVS; CDR2 reads FQNEAQ. Trimming left V 5 bases short and J 7 bases short, with 18 bases between. CDR3 length: 16 amino acids.

This clone was recorded a few times. This chain connects TRBV25-1 to TRBJ2-5; 9 bases agree with TRBD2. The J call may be in error: the DNA end matches TRBJ2-7 better. The germline gives CDR1 MGHDK, CDR2 SYGVNS. CDR3 length: 15 residues. The CDR3 DNA reads as TGTGCCAGCAGTGACCCGGCGGGGGGGCTAAACGAGCAGTACTTC. Its translation: CASSDPAGGLNEQYF.

This clone was observed a few times. This chain uses TRBV5-4 with TRBJ1-5; 10 bases match TRBD1. The CDR3 length is 14 residues. From germline, CDR1 is SGHNT and CDR2 YYREEE (reference sequence). Trimming at V came to 2 bases and at J to 5 bases, leaving 1 base not matched to a gene. CDR3 nucleotide sequence: TGTGCCAGCAGCTTAGGGACAGGGGATCAGCCCCAGCATTTT. It codes for CASSLGTGDQPQHF.

This clone has just a few counts. The rearrangement joins TRBV5-4 to TRBJ2-5, with 9 bases matching TRBD1. There are 14 residues in the CDR3. CDR1 and CDR2 from the germline V gene are SGHNT and YYREEE (reference sequence). Trimming removed 4 bases from V and 2 bases from J; junction bases left unmatched: 3. The CDR3 region is CASSTTGGQETQYF. CDR3 DNA: TGTGCCAGCAGCACGACAGGGGGGCAAGAGACCCAGTACTTC.

In this sample, this clone turned up a few times. The chain employs TRBV5-8 and TRBJ2-1; D may be TRBD1 (5 bases). Trimming pared 4 bases from V and 4 bases from J, leaving 18 bases between. The CDR3 totals 16 residues. Germline V gives CDR1 SGHTS, CDR2 YDEGEE. CDR3 amino acids: CASSRRGHPSYNEQFF. The CDR3 region has the DNA TGTGCCAGCAGCCGCAGAGGACACCCGTCATACAATGAGCAGTTCTTC.

This clone was seen more than once but under ten times. The chain recombines TRBV6-6 with TRBJ1-6, with a tentative D call TRBD1 (5 bases). The CDR3 totals 15 residues. Germline V gives CDR1 MNHNY, CDR2 SVGAGI (reference sequence). V lost 0 bases to trimming and J lost 10 bases, with 13 bases between them. CDR3 nucleotides: TGTGCCAGCAGTTACTCAGGGCAGGGTAACTCACCCCTCCACTTT. This sequence encodes CASSYSGQGNSPLHF.

This clone was found a few times. CDR3 sequence reads: CASSQWGAGGTDTQYF. In DNA form, the CDR3 reads TGTGCCAGCAGCCAGTGGGGAGCGGGAGGCACAGATACGCAGTATTTT. The chain joins TRBV9 to TRBJ2-3; 8 bases map to TRBD2. Looked up from germline, CDR1 is SGDLS and CDR2 is YYNGEE. The CDR3 runs 16 residues. With 4 bases clipped from V and 1 base from J, the junction kept 8 bases outside the gene matches.

V and J are TRBV19 and TRBJ1-1; maybe TRBD1 (6 bases). CDR3 length: 15 residues. CDR1 is LNHDA and CDR2 is SQIVND in the germline V gene (reference sequence). Trimming shortened V by 4 bases and J by 2 bases, and 14 bases separated the two germline ends. The CDR3, as DNA: TGTGCCAGTAGTACTACCTGGACAGATAACACTGAAGCTTTCTTT. Its translation is CASSTTWTDNTEAFF.